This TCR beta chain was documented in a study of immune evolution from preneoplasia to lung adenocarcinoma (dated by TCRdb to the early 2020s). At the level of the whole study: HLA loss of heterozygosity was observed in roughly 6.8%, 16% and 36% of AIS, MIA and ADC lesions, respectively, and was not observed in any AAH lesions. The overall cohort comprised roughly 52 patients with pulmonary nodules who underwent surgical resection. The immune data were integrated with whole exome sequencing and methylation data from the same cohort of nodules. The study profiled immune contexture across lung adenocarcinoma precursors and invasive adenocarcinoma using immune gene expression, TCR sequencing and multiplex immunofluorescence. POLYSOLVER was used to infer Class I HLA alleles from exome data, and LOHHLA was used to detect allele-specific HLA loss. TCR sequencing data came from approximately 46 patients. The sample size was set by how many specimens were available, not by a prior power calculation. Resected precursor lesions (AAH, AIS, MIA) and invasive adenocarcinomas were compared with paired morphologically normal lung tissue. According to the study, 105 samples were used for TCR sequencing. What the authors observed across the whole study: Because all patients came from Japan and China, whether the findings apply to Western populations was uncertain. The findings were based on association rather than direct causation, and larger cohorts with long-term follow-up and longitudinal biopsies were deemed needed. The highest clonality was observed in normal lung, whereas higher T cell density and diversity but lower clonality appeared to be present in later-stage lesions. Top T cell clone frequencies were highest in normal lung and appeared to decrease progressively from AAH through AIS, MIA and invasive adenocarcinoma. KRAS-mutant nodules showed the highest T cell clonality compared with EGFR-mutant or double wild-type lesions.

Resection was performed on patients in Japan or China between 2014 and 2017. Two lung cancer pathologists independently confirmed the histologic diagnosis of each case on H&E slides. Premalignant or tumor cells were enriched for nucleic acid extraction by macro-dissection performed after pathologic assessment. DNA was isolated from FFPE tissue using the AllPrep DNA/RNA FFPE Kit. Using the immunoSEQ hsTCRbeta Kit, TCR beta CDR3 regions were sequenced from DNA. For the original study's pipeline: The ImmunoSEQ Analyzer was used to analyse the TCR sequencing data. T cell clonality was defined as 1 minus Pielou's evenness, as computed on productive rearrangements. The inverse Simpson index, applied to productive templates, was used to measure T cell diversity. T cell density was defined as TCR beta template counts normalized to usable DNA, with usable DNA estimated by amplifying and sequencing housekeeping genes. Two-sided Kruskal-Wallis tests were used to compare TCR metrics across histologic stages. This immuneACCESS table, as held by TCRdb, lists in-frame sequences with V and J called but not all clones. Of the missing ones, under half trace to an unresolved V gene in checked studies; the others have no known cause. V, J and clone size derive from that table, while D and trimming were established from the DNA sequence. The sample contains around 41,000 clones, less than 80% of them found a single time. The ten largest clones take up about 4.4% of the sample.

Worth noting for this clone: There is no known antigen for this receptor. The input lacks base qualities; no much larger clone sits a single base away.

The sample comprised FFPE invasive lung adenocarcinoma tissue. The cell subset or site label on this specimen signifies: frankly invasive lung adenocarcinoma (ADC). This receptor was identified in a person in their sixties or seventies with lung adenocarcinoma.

The CDR3: CASSTSRDYYEQYF. The DNA is as follows: TGTGCCAGCAGCACCTCACGGGACTACTACGAGCAGTACTTC. The rearranged chain carries TRBV7-2 and TRBJ2-7; 7 bases in the junction line up with TRBD2. The CDR3 starts with the cysteine, ends with the phenylalanine, and has 14 residues. Left in the record is the CDR3 DNA by itself, 42 bases read in frame from the first base. CDR1 and CDR2, looked up from the germline V gene, are SGHTA and FQGNSA. Unmatched junction bases come to 7, with V trimmed by 5 bases and J by 3 bases.